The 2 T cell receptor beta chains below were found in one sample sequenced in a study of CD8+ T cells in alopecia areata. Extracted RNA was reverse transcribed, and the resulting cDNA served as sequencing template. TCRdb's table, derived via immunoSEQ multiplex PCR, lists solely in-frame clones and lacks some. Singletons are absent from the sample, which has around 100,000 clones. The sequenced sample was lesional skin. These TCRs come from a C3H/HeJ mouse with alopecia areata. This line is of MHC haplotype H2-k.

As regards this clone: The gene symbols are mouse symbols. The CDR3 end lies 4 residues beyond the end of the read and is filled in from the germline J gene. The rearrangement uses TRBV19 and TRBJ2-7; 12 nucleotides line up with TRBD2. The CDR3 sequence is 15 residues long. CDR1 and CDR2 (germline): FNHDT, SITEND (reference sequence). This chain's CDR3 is CASKPRDWGVDEQYF. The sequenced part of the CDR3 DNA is TGTGCCAGCAAACCTCGGGACTGGGGGGTTGAT.

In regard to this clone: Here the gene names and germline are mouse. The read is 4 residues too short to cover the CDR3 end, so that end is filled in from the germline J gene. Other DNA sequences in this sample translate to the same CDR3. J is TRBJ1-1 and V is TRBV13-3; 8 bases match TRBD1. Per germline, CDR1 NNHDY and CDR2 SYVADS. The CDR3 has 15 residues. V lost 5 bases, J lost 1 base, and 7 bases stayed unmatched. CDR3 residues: CASSVGQGGNTEVFF. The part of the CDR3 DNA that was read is TGTGCCAGCAGCGTCGGACAGGGAGGAAACACA.